These 19 T cell receptor beta chains originate from one sample sequenced in a study of cytomegalovirus exposure and HLA in healthy donors. The PCR employed 60 Vbeta primers together with 13 Jbeta primers. The method was immunoSEQ multiplex PCR; TCRdb's version includes in-frame clones alone and lacks a portion of them. Among about 150,000 clones listed, 72% were seen once. The material sequenced was PBMCs. These receptors originate from a man between 35 and 55 years old in good health and CMV-seronegative.

This clone was detected only a few times. The chain is built from TRBV11-3 and TRBJ2-2; TRBD1 matches 10 bases. Germline loops: CDR1 SGHNT, CDR2 YENEEA. The trim removed 3 bases at V and 3 bases at J, leaving 7 bases unmatched. The CDR3 has 17 amino acids. In DNA, the CDR3 is TGTGCCAGCAGCTTTCTCCGACAGGGGGCTCACACCGGGGAGCTGTTTTTT. Translation gives CASSFLRQGAHTGELFF.

The V call is TRBV10-2, the J call TRBJ2-3; D is possibly TRBD1 (5 bases). Germline V lookup: CDR1 WSHSY, CDR2 SAAADI. CDR3 length: 15 amino acids. Trimming left V 3 bases short and J 0 bases short, with 10 bases between. The CDR3 DNA reads TGCGCCAGCAGTGACCGACAGCTTAGCACAGATACGCAGTATTTT. Protein product: CASSDRQLSTDTQYF.

J is TRBJ1-1 and V is TRBV9; 7 positions agree with TRBD1. The CDR3 extends over 14 amino acids. From germline, CDR1 is SGDLS and CDR2 YYNGEE. V trimming: 4 bases; J trimming: 4 bases; junction bases outside the gene matches: 7. The CDR3 DNA reads as TGTGCCAGCAGCATCCGTGACAGGGTCACTGAAGCTTTCTTT. Translating gives CASSIRDRVTEAFF.

This chain connects TRBV2 to TRBJ2-7, with 10 nucleotides matching TRBD1. The CDR3 loop spans 14 amino acids. The V segment lost 5 bases and the J segment 3 bases; nucleotides outside the gene matches: 4. From germline, CDR1 is SNHLY and CDR2 FYNNEI. CDR3: CASSTDRGNYEQYF. DNA for the CDR3: TGTGCCAGCAGTACGGACAGGGGGAACTACGAGCAGTACTTC.

On this clone itself: This sample includes further DNA sequences coding for the same CDR3. The gene calls are TRBV5-1 and TRBJ1-1; TRBD1 matches at 11 bases. This CDR3 is 14 amino acids long. The V gene's germline CDR1 is SGHRS and CDR2 YFSETQ. Trimming took 5 bases from V and 4 from J; bases not matched to a gene: 4. DNA of the CDR3: TGCGCCAGCAGATCCGGGACAGGGGGCACTGAAGCTTTCTTT. As protein: CASRSGTGGTEAFF.

The V call is TRBV1, the J call TRBJ1-1; the table calls TRBD1, which could not be checked here. TRBV1 is annotated as a pseudogene. This CDR3 comprises 18 residues. CDR3 nucleotide sequence: TGCACCAGCAGCCAAGCTGTTCGTGACAGGGGTAAGAACACTGAAGCTTTCTTT. The encoded protein is CTSSQAVRDRGKNTEAFF.

This chain links TRBV9 with TRBJ2-7; 9 bases map to TRBD2. J was trimmed by 3 bases and V by 3 bases; bases with no gene match: 4. Germline V gene data show CDR1 as SGDLS and CDR2 as YYNGEE. The CDR3 sequence is 14 residues long. CDR3 amino acids: CASSGGGGGYEQYF. As DNA, the CDR3 is TGTGCCAGCAGCGGCGGGGGGGGTGGCTACGAGCAGTACTTC.

There are a few counts of this clone. The chain carries TRBV6-1 and TRBJ1-2; tentative D call: TRBD1 (5 bases). Trimming removed 2 bases at V and 6 bases at J, with 25 bases between. Germline V CDR1 and CDR2: MNHNS, SASEGT. The CDR3 extends over 18 amino acids. The CDR3 region is CASSEHRDFSRESDGYTF. The CDR3, as DNA: TGTGCCAGCAGTGAACACCGGGACTTCTCAAGAGAAAGCGATGGCTACACCTTC.

V usage is TRBV6-5 and J usage is TRBJ1-2; D unclear. V dropped 7 bases and J dropped 0 bases, with 9 bases sitting between them. The CDR3 runs 13 residues. Germline CDR1 MNHEY, CDR2 SVGAGI. CDR3 DNA sequence: TGTGCCAGCAAGTTCGGGGCTAACTATGGCTACACCTTC. Encoded protein: CASKFGANYGYTF.

This clone was observed once. The gene calls are TRBV27 and TRBJ2-2; weak D call: TRBD2 (6 bases). Germline assignment: CDR1 MNHEY and CDR2 SMNVEV (reference sequence). The germline V and J ends were trimmed by 4 bases and 4 bases, with 10 bases remaining between them. This CDR3 has 14 residues. CDR3 region: CASSWGLLTGELFF. As DNA, the CDR3 is TGTGCCAGCAGTTGGGGACTCCTCACCGGGGAGCTGTTTTTT.

Notes on this clone: Other DNA sequences in the sample encode the same CDR3. CDR3 bases: TGTGCCAGTAGTATGGCAAGGAACACTGAAGCTTTCTTT. Protein sequence: CASSMARNTEAFF. The chain carries TRBV19 and TRBJ1-1; D unclear. Germline V gene data show CDR1 as LNHDA and CDR2 as SQIVND (reference sequence). The CDR3 is 13 residues long. Deletions cut 3 bases from V and 1 base from J, with 6 bases between. Full variable domain (remainder filled in from reference TRBV19 and TRBJ1-1): DGGITQSPKYLFRKEGQNVTLSCEQNLNHDAMYWYRQDPGQGLRLIYYSQIVNDFQKGDIAEGYSVSREKKESFPLTVTSAQKNPTAFYLCASSMARNTEAFFGQGTRLTVV.

The rearrangement joins TRBV7-9 to TRBJ1-4, with D perhaps TRBD1 (6 bases). CDR3 length equals 15 residues. V was clipped by 4 bases and J by 8 bases, with 17 bases between them. CDR1 and CDR2 from the germline V gene are SEHNR and FQNEAQ (reference sequence). CDR3 sequence reads: CASSSDSQDDEKLFF. CDR3 in DNA: TGTGCCAGCAGCTCGGACAGCCAAGACGACGAAAAACTGTTTTTT.

This sequence joins TRBV25-1 and TRBJ2-1; tentatively, D is TRBD2 (5 bases). The germline gives CDR1 MGHDK, CDR2 SYGVNS. V lost 5 bases and J lost 3, with 11 bases in between. The CDR3 is 14 residues long. The CDR3 loop is CASSREEVYNEQFF. The CDR3 bases are TGTGCCAGCAGTCGGGAAGAAGTCTACAATGAGCAGTTCTTC.

This clone has more than one count but fewer than ten. The junction departs from germline at one end; a sequencing error may be responsible. The J gene is TRBJ2-2, the V gene TRBV2; 7 bases fit TRBD1. From germline, CDR1 is SNHLY and CDR2 FYNNEI. The CDR3 totals 14 residues. CDR3 residues: CASKRGRNAGELFF. The CDR3 DNA sequence: TGTGCCAGCAAGAGGGGGCGGAACGCCGGGGAGCTGTTTTTT.

This rearrangement joins TRBV5-1 to TRBJ1-6, with 10 bases lining up with TRBD1. The junction had 20 bases not matched to a gene; V was cut back by 4 bases and J by 4 bases. Per germline, CDR1 SGHRS and CDR2 YFSETQ. The CDR3 length is 21 residues. In DNA, the CDR3 is TGCGCCAGCAGCGCCGGGACAGGGGATCGTAAATGGCTTGGTTATAATTCACCCCTCCACTTT. Translating gives CASSAGTGDRKWLGYNSPLHF.

V usage is TRBV28 and J usage is TRBJ2-1; TRBD2 agrees at 7 bases. V shed 7 bases, J shed 10 bases, and the junction held 10 bases outside the gene matches. The CDR3 is made up of 13 amino acids. Germline V gives CDR1 MDHEN, CDR2 SYDVKM. The CDR3 region has the DNA TGTGCCAGCAAGTCGGGAGGACGCTCCGAGCAGTTCTTC. It codes for CASKSGGRSEQFF.

The chain combines TRBV6-4 with TRBJ2-1; D gene unclear. This CDR3 has 13 residues. Germline V gives CDR1 MRHNA, CDR2 SNTAGT. V lost 6 bases and J lost 9, with 15 bases in between. The CDR3 sequence is CASSVTPLGEQFF. As DNA, the CDR3 is TGTGCCAGCAGCGTTACGCCCCTCGGTGAGCAGTTCTTC.

This clone was observed a handful of times. The gene calls are TRBV2 and TRBJ2-3, with TRBD1 matching 8 bases. After removal of 3 bases from V and 1 base from J, the junction contained 9 bases not matched to a gene. CDR1 and CDR2 (germline): SNHLY, FYNNEI. There are 17 residues in the CDR3. The CDR3, as DNA: TGTGCCAGCAGTGATGTTGAGCCGGGACAGGGCACAGATACGCAGTATTTT. Encoded protein: CASSDVEPGQGTDTQYF.

This clone is a singleton in its sample. The genes are TRBV14 and TRBJ1-6, with no clear D. CDR1 and CDR2 (germline): SGHDN, FVKESK. This CDR3 spans 16 amino acids. V lost 4 bases to trimming and J lost 0 bases, with 10 bases between them. The CDR3 sequence is CASSPDRASYNSPLHF. In DNA, the CDR3 is TGTGCCAGCAGCCCAGATCGAGCCTCCTATAATTCACCCCTCCACTTT.